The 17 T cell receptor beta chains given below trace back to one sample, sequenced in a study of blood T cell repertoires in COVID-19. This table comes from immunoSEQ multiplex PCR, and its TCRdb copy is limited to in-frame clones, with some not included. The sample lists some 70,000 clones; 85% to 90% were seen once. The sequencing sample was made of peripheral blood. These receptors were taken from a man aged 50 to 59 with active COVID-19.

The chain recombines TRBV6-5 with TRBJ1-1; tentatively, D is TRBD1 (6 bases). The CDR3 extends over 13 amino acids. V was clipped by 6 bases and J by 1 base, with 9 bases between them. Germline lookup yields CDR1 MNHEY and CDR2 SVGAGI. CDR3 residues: CASRWGRNTEAFF. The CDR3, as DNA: TGTGCCAGCAGGTGGGGGCGGAACACTGAAGCTTTCTTT.

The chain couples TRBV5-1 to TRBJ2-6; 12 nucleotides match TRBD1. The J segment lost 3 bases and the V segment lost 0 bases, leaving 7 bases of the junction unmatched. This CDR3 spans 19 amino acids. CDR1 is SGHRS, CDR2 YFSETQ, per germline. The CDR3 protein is CASSLVGTGGAGGANVLTF. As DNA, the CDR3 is TGCGCCAGCAGCTTGGTCGGGACAGGGGGCGCAGGTGGGGCCAACGTCCTGACTTTC.

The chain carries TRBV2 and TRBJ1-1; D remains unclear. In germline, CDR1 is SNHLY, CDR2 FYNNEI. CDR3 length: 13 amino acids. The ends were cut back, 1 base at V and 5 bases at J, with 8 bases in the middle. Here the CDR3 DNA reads TGTGCCAGCAGTGAAGGAGTTGAGACTGAAGCTTTCTTT. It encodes CASSEGVETEAFF.

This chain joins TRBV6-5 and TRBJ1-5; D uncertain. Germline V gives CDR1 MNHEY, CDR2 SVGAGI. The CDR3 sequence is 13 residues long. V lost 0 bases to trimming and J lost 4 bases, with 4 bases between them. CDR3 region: CASSYSENQPQHF. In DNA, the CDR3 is TGTGCCAGCAGTTACTCCGAGAATCAGCCCCAGCATTTT.

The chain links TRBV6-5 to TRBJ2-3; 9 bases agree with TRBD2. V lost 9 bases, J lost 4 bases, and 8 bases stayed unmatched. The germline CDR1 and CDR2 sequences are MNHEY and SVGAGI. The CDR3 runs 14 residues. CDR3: CASQRGAGADTQYF. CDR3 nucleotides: TGTGCCAGTCAGCGGGGGGCGGGAGCAGATACGCAGTATTTT.

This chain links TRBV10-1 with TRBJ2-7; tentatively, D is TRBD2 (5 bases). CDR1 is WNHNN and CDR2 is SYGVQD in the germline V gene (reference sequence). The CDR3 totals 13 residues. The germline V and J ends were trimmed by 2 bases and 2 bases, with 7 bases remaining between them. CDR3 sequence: CASSEPGTYEQYF. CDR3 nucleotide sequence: TGCGCCAGCAGTGAGCCCGGGACCTACGAGCAGTACTTC.

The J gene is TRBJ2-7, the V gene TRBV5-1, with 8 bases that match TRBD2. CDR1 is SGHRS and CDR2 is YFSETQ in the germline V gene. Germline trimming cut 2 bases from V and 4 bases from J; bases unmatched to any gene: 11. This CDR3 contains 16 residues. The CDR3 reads CASSFFPSGGSYEQYF. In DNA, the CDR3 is TGCGCCAGCAGCTTCTTCCCCAGCGGGGGTTCGTACGAGCAGTACTTC.

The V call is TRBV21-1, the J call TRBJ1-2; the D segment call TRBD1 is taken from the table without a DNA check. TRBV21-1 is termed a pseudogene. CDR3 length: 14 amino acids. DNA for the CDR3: TGTGCCAGCAGCACCCGACAGGGAGCCTATGGCTACACCTTC. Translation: CASSTRQGAYGYTF.

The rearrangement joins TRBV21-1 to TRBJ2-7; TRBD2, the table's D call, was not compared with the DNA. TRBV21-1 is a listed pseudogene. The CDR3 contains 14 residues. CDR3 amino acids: CASSKGGGSYEQYF. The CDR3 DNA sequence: TGTGCCAGCAGCAAAGGGGGGGGCTCCTACGAGCAGTACTTC.

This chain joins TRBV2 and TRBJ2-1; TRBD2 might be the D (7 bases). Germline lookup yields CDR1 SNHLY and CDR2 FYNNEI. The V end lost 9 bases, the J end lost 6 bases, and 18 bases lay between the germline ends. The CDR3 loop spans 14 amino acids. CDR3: CASNDPGGPNEQFF. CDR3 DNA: TGTGCCAGTAATGACCCCGGGGGGCCCAATGAGCAGTTCTTC.

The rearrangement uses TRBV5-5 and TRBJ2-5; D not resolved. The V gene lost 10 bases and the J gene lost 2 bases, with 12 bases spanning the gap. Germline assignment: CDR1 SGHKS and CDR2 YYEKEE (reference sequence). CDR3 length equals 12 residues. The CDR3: CAEQAHQETQYF. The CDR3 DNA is TGTGCCGAGCAGGCTCATCAAGAGACCCAGTACTTC. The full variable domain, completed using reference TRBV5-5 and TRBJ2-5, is DAGVTQSPTHLIKTRGQQVTLRCSPISGHKSVSWYQQVLGQGPQFIFQYYEKEERGRGNFPDRFSARQFPNYSSELNVNALLLGDSALYLCAEQAHQETQYFGPGTRLLVL.

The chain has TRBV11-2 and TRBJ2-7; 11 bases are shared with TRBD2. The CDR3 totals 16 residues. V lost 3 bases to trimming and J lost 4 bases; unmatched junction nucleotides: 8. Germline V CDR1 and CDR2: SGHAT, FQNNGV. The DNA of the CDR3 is TGTGCCAGCAGCTTCCCTGGGGTAGCGGGGGGGTACGAGCAGTACTTC. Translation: CASSFPGVAGGYEQYF.

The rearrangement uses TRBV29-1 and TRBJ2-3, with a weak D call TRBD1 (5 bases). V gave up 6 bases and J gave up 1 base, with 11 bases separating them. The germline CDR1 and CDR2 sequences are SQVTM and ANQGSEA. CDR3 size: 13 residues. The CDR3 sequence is CSVIDSRTDTQYF. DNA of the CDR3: TGCAGCGTCATAGACAGCCGCACAGATACGCAGTATTTT.

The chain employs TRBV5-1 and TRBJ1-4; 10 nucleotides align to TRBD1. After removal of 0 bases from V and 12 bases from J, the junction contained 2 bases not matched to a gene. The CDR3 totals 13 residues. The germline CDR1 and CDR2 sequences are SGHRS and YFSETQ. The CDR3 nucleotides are TGCGCCAGCAGCTTGGGGGGGACAGGGGAACTGTTTTTT. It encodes CASSLGGTGELFF.

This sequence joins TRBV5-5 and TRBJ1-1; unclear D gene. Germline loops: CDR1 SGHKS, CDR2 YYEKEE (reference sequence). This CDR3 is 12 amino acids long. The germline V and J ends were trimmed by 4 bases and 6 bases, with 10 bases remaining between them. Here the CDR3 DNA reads TGTGCCAGCAGCCCGAGAGCCGCTGAAGCTTTCTTT. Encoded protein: CASSPRAAEAFF.

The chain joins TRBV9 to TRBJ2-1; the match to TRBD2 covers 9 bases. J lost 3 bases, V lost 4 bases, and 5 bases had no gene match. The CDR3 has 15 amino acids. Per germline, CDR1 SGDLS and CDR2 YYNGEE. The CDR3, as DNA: TGTGCCAGCAGCCCTAGCGGGGTTCACTACAATGAGCAGTTCTTC. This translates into CASSPSGVHYNEQFF.

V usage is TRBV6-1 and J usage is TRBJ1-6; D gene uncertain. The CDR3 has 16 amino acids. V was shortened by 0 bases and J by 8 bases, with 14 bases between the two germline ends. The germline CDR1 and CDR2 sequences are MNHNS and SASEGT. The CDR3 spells CASSEAVTSPYSPLHF. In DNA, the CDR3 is TGTGCCAGCAGTGAAGCGGTAACATCGCCATATTCACCCCTCCACTTT.